This TCR beta chain was captured in a study of cytomegalovirus exposure and HLA in healthy donors. Germline-derived CDR1 and CDR2 are SGHNT and YYREEE (reference sequence). The CDR3 length is 16 residues. V gave up 4 bases and J gave up 3 bases; unmatched junction bases: 10. About this clone itself: The same CDR3 arises from other DNA sequences in this sample as well.

PCR was performed using 60 Vbeta and 13 Jbeta primers. Clones were sequenced by immunoSEQ multiplex PCR, and TCRdb holds only the in-frame ones, with some missing. Of around 140,000 clones listed, around four fifths are singletons. The clonotype originates from a woman between 50 and 59 years old in good health and CMV-seropositive. The source material was PBMCs. V gene TRBV5-4 combines with J gene TRBJ2-1, with 7 bases aligning to TRBD1. This chain's CDR3 is CASSPYRGLSYNEQFF. CDR3 in DNA: TGTGCCAGCAGCCCCTACAGGGGCTTAAGCTACAATGAGCAGTTCTTC.